This T cell receptor (beta chain) stems from a study of blood T cell repertoires in COVID-19 (dated by TCRdb to about 2020). For the study in its entirety: The collaborator samples originated in the United States, Italy and Spain and spanned the acute and convalescent phases of COVID-19. Samples were obtained from the ongoing ImmuneRACE study (first 160 participants) and from roughly 1,300 subjects provided by 6 global collaborators. The material from the prospective study consisted of cDNA or gDNA derived from T cells, B-cell-depleted T cells, or PBMCs. Where available, HLA class I and class II types were taken from metadata supplied by the sample provider and were not determined by assay-based typing. Sample metadata almost always included a de-identified subject ID, COVID-19 status, age in years and sex. The dataset comprised deeply sampled blood TCRbeta repertoires from subjects exposed to, actively infected with, or recovered from COVID-19. The repertoires were released in a freely available public database meant as a resource for research on the immune response to SARS-CoV-2.

TCRbeta CDR3 regions were amplified from genomic DNA by means of the immunoSEQ Assay, a bias-controlled multiplex PCR. In the source study's methods: Nucleated cell counts per sample were estimated from amplification of reference gene primers within the assay. To quantify the absolute abundance of each unique TCRbeta CDR3 rearrangement, sequence reads were collapsed and filtered. For each sample, productive Simpson clonality was calculated as the square root of Simpson's diversity index across productive rearrangements. As stored in TCRdb, this immuneACCESS dataset retains in-frame rearrangements with V and J assigned. A fraction of the clones does not appear; measured against another copy, unresolved V genes explain less than half of the discrepancy, and the remainder lacks a known reason. The D gene and trimming were derived from the DNA, and the V and J assignments and clone size from that table. The sample table holds 210,000 or so clones, of which around 91% were seen once. The ten largest clonotypes hold about 5% of the sample.

The germline V gene gives CDR1 as SGHRS and CDR2 as YFSETQ. V is pared back by 2 bases and J by 0 bases, with 14 bases lying between the germline termini. From cysteine to phenylalanine, the CDR3 is 16 amino acids long. Only the CDR3 DNA stays, 48 bases, in frame from base 1. Each collaborating institution followed its own protocols to collect whole blood in K2EDTA tubes. For TCRbeta analysis, collaborator samples were shipped as frozen whole blood, as isolated PBMCs, or as DNA extracted from either sample type. Turning to this clone: The specificity of this receptor is unknown. No base quality values were provided; no much bigger clone lies one nucleotide off.

Study-wide findings and limitations: The amount of clinical and demographic metadata varied by source and participant and was provided uncurated.

The sequence was obtained from a woman in her forties with acute or convalescent COVID-19. The specimen sequenced was peripheral blood. Recombination joined TRBV5-1 with TRBJ1-1; the best D guess is TRBD1, with 6 bases matching. The CDR3 region reads CASSFSGQRMNTEAFF. The nucleotide sequence reads TGCGCCAGCAGCTTCTCCGGACAGAGGATGAACACTGAAGCTTTCTTT.